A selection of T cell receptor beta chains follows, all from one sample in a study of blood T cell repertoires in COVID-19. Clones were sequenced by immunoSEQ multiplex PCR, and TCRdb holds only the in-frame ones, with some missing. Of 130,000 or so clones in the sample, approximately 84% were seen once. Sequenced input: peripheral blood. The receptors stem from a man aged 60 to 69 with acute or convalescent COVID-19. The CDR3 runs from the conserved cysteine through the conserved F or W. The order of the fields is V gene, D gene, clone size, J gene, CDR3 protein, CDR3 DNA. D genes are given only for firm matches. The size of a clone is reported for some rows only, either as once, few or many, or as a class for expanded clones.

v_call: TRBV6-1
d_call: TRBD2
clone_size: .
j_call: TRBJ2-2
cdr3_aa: CASSEGGLAGVWNTGELFF
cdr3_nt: TGTGCCAGCAGTGAAGGGGGACTAGCGGGAGTCTGGAACACCGGGGAGCTGTTTTTT

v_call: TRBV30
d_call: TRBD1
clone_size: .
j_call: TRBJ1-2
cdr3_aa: CAWRGGAEGYGYTF
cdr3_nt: TGTGCCTGGAGAGGGGGCGCTGAAGGCTATGGCTACACCTTC

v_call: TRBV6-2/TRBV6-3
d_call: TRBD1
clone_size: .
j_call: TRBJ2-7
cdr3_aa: CASSRTGDSYEQYF
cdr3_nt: TGTGCCAGCAGTCGCACAGGGGACTCCTACGAGCAGTACTTC

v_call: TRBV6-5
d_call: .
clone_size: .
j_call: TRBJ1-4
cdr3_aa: CASSYAPGVVGEKLFF
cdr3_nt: TGTGCCAGCAGTTACGCTCCAGGGGTTGTAGGGGAAAAACTGTTTTTT

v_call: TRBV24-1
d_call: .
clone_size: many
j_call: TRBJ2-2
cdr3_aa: CATSDYHRGGTGELFF
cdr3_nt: TGTGCCACCAGTGACTATCACAGGGGAGGTACCGGGGAGCTGTTTTTT

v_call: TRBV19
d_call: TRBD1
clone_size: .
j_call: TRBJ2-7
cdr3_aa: CASSVRDREYEQYF
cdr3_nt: TGTGCCAGTAGTGTCCGGGACAGGGAGTACGAGCAGTACTTC

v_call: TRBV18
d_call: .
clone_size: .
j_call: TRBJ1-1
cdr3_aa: CASSPRGQANTEAFF
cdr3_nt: TGTGCCAGCTCACCACGAGGGCAGGCGAACACTGAAGCTTTCTTT

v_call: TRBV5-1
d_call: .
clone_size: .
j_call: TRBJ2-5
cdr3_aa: CASREQETQYF
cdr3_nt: TGCGCCAGCAGGGAGCAAGAGACCCAGTACTTC

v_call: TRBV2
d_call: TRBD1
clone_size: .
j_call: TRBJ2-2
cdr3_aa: CASSGDRANTGELFF
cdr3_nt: TGTGCCAGCAGTGGGGACAGGGCGAACACCGGGGAGCTGTTTTTT

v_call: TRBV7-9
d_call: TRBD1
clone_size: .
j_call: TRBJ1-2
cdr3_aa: CASSLGSRGFGYTF
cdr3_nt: TGTGCCAGCAGCTTAGGAAGCAGGGGGTTTGGCTACACCTTC

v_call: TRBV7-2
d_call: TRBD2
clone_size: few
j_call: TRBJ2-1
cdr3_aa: CASSQSGDIQREQFF
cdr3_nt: TGTGCCAGCAGCCAAAGCGGGGATATACAAAGGGAGCAGTTCTTC

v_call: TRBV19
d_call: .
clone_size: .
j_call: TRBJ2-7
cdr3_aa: CASSTLLGGEQYF
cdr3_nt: TGTGCCAGTAGTACCCTTCTTGGAGGCGAGCAGTACTTC

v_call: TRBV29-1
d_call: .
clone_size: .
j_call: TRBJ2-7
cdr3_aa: CSVEDGSYEQYF
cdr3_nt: TGCAGCGTTGAAGACGGCTCCTACGAGCAGTACTTC

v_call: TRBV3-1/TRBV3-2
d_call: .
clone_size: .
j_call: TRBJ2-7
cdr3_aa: CASSQESGLPYEQYF
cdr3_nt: TGTGCCAGCAGCCAAGAGTCGGGACTCCCCTACGAGCAGTACTTC

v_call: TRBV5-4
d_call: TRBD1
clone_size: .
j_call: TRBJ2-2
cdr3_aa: CASSLSWVRDTGGTGELFF
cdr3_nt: TGTGCCAGCAGCTTGAGTTGGGTTCGGGATACAGGGGGCACCGGGGAGCTGTTTTTT

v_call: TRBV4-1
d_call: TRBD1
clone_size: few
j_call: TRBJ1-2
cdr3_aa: CASSLRQGDYGYTF
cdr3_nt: TGCGCCAGCAGCCTTAGACAGGGGGACTATGGCTACACCTTC

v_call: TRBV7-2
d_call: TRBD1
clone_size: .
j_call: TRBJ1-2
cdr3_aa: CASSPVQGQYGYTF
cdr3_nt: TGTGCCAGCAGCCCAGTACAGGGGCAATACGGCTACACCTTC

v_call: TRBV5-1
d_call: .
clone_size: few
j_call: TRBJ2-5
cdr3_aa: CASSLAGTTWGETQYF
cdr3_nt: TGCGCCAGCAGCTTGGCCGGGACAACTTGGGGAGAGACCCAGTACTTC

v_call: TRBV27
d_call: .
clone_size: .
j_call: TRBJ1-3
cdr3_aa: CASRASPSSGNTIYF
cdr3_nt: TGTGCCAGCAGAGCATCCCCGTCCTCTGGAAACACCATATATTTT

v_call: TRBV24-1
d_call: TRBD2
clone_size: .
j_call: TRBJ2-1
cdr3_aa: CATSDSLAGRFEQFF
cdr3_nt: TGTGCCACCAGTGATTCACTAGCGGGAAGATTTGAGCAGTTCTTC

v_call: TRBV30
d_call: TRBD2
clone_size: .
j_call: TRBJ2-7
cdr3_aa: CAWTRGGNEQYF
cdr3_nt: TGTGCCTGGACCCGCGGGGGAAACGAGCAGTACTTC

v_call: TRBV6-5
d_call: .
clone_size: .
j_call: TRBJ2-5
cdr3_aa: CASSPRVGETQYF
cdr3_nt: TGTGCCAGCAGTCCCAGGGTCGGGGAGACCCAGTACTTC

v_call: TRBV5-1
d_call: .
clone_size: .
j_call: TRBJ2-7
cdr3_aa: CASSVGHSYEQYF
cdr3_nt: TGCGCCAGCAGCGTAGGACACTCCTACGAGCAGTACTTC

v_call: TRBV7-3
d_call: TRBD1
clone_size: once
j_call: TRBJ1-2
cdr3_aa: CASSPGTGEGYTF
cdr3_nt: TGTGCCAGCAGCCCGGGGACAGGGGAAGGCTACACCTTC

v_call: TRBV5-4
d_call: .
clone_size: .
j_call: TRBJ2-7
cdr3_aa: CASSLGERAVAYEQYF
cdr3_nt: TGTGCCAGCAGCTTGGGGGAGCGGGCCGTCGCCTACGAGCAGTACTTC

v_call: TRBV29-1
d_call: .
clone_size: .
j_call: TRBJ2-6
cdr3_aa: CSAIMRGNSGANVLTF
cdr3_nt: TGCAGCGCCATCATGAGAGGGAACTCTGGGGCCAACGTCCTGACTTTC

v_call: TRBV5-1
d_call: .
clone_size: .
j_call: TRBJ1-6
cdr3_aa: CASSLKQGPSPLHF
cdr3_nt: TGCGCCAGCAGCTTGAAACAGGGACCTTCGCCCCTCCACTTT

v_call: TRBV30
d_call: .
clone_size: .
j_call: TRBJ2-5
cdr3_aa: CAWSAWPQETQYF
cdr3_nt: TGTGCCTGGAGTGCTTGGCCACAAGAGACCCAGTACTTC

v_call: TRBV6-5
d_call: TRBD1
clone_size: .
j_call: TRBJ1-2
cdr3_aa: CALEGGSFYGYTF
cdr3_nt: TGTGCCTTGGAAGGGGGCAGTTTCTATGGCTACACCTTC

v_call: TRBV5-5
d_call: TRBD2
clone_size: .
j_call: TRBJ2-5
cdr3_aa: CASSLQRGLETQYF
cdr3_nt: TGTGCCAGCAGCCTCCAGCGGGGGCTAGAGACCCAGTACTTC

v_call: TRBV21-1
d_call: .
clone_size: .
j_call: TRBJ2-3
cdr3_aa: CASSKSFGTSTDTQYF
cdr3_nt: TGTGCCAGCAGCAAGAGCTTTGGGACTAGCACAGATACGCAGTATTTT

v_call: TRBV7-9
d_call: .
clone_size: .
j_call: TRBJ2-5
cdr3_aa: CASSPWTDQETQYF
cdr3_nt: TGTGCCAGCAGCCCCTGGACAGACCAAGAGACCCAGTACTTC

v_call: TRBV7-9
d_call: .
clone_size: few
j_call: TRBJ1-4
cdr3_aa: CASSPTGGYISEKLFF
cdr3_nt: TGTGCCAGCAGCCCTACGGGAGGCTATATCTCCGAAAAACTGTTTTTT

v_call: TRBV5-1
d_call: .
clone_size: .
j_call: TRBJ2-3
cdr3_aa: CASSSFQGSRTDTQYF
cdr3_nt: TGCGCCAGCAGCTCTTTTCAGGGGAGTCGCACAGATACGCAGTATTTT

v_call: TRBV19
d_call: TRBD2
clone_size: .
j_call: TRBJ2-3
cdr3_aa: CASSIDAGADTQYF
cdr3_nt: TGTGCCAGTAGTATAGATGCGGGGGCAGATACGCAGTATTTT

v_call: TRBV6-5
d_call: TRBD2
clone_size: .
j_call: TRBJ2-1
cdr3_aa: CASSYLTSGNHNEQFF
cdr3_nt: TGTGCCAGCAGTTACCTGACTAGCGGGAACCACAATGAGCAGTTCTTC

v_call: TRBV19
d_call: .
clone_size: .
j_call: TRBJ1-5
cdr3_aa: CASSITRNQPQHF
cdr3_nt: TGTGCCAGTAGTATAACCAGGAATCAGCCCCAGCATTTT

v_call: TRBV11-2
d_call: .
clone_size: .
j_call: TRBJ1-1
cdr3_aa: CASSFYLGSSGTEAFF
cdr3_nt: TGTGCCAGCAGTTTTTACCTAGGGTCTTCGGGGACTGAAGCTTTCTTT

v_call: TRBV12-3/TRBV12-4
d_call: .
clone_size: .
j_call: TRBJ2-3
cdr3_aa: CASSMGQSDTQYF
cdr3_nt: TGTGCCAGCAGCATGGGGCAGTCAGATACGCAGTATTTT